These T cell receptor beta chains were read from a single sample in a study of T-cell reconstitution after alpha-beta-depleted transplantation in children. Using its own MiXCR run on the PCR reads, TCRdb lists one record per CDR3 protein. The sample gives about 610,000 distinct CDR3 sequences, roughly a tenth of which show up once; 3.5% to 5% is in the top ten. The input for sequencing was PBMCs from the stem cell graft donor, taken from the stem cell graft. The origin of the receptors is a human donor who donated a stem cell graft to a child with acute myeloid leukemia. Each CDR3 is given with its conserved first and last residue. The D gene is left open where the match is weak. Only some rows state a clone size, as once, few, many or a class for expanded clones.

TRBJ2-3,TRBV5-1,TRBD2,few,CASSPGTSGDTDTQYF,TGCGCCAGCAGCCCAGGGACTAGCGGTGACACAGATACGCAGTATTTT
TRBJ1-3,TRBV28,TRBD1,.,CASSLRQGAFSGNTIYF,TGTGCCAGCAGTCTCCGACAGGGGGCCTTCTCTGGAAACACCATATATTTT
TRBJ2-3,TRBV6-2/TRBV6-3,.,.,CASWFGTDTQYF,TGTGCCAGCTGGTTTGGGACAGATACGCAGTATTTT
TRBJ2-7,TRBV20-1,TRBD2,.,CSAVAAGAFEQYF,TGCAGTGCTGTCGCAGCGGGAGCTTTCGAGCAGTACTTC
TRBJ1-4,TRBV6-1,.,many,CASSVDAIEKLFF,TGTGCCAGCAGTGTGGACGCCATTGAAAAACTGTTTTTT
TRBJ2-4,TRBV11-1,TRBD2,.,CASSVGTSGTIAKNIQYF,TGTGCCAGCAGCGTGGGGACTAGCGGAACTATAGCCAAAAACATTCAGTACTTC
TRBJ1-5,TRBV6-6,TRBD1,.,CASFQGGQPQHF,TGTGCCAGCTTCCAGGGGGGACAGCCCCAGCATTTT
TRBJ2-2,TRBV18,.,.,CASSPDRRSGELFF,TGTGCCAGCTCACCCGACCGGCGGAGCGGGGAGCTGTTTTTT
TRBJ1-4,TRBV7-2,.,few,CASSLPAGRKLFF,TGTGCCAGCAGCTTACCGGCCGGGCGAAAACTGTTTTTT
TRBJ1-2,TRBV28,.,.,CASRSTLGVGYTF,TGTGCCAGCAGATCTACTCTGGGGGTAGGCTACACCTTC
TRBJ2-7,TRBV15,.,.,CATSRDRPIGGEQYF,TGTGCCACCAGCAGAGATAGGCCGATCGGGGGCGAGCAGTACTTC
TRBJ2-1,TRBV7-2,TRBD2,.,CASSLGGGGRNEQFF,TGTGCCAGCAGCTTAGGGGGCGGGGGGCGGAATGAGCAGTTCTTC
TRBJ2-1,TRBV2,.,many,CASSVSGRSYNEQFF,TGTGCCAGCAGTGTTAGCGGCCGATCCTACAATGAGCAGTTCTTC
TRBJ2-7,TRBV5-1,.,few,CASSLADLGPSSYEQYF,TGCGCCAGCAGCTTGGCTGACTTAGGGCCCAGCTCCTACGAGCAGTACTTC
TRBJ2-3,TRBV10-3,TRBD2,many,CAIRNGLGALDTQYF,TGTGCCATCAGGAATGGACTAGGGGCCCTGGATACGCAGTATTTT
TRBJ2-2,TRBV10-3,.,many,CAISGSGSNTGELFF,TGTGCCATCAGTGGGAGCGGTTCGAACACCGGGGAGCTGTTTTTT
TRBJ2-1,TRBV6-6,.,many,CASGSRDSQFF,TGTGCCAGCGGTTCACGGGACTCCCAGTTCTTC
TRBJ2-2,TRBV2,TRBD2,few,CASSEAAGGTGELFF,TGTGCCAGCAGTGAAGCGGCGGGAGGAACCGGGGAGCTGTTTTTT
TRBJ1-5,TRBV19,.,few,CATNQFSNQPQHF,TGTGCCACCAATCAGTTTAGCAATCAGCCCCAGCATTTT
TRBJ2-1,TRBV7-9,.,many,CASSLGLGTSLNEQFF,TGTGCCAGCAGCTTAGGTCTGGGAACTAGTCTCAATGAGCAGTTCTTC
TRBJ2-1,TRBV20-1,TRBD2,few,CSATLLAGSNEQFF,TGCAGTGCTACGCTTCTAGCGGGGAGCAATGAGCAGTTCTTC
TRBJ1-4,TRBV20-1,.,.,CSARSIWATNEKLFF,TGCAGTGCTAGATCGATCTGGGCAACTAATGAAAAACTGTTTTTT
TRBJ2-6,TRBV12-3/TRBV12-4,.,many,CASSWGNGANVLTF,TGTGCCAGCAGTTGGGGAAATGGGGCCAACGTCCTGACTTTC
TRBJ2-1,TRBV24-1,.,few,CATSDSPGRPPYNEQFF,TGTGCCACCAGTGATTCTCCAGGCAGACCGCCCTACAATGAGCAGTTCTTC
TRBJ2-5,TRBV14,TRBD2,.,CASSQLQKAGKETQYF,TGTGCCAGCAGCCAACTCCAGAAAGCGGGAAAGGAGACCCAGTACTTC
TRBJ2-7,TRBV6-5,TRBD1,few,CASSYEDRAYEQYF,TGTGCCAGCAGTTACGAGGACAGGGCCTACGAGCAGTACTTC
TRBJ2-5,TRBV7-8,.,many,CASSSGFRKETQYF,TGTGCCAGCAGCTCGGGGTTCAGAAAAGAGACCCAGTACTTC
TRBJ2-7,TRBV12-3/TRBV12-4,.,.,CASSLGGQLHYEQYF,TGTGCCAGCAGTTTAGGAGGACAGCTCCACTACGAGCAGTACTTC
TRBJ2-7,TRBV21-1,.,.,CASSKAGEPLSSYEQYF,TGTGCCAGCAGCAAAGCAGGGGAGCCGTTAAGCTCCTACGAGCAGTACTTC
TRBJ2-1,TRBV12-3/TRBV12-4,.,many,CASSPGRGTYNEQFF,TGTGCCAGCAGTCCGGGACGGGGGACCTACAATGAGCAGTTCTTC
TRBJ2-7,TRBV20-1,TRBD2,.,CSATSASGRTYEQYF,TGCAGTGCTACCTCCGCTAGCGGGCGGACCTACGAGCAGTACTTC
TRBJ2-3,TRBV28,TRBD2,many,CASSQLLAGAGDTQYF,TGTGCCAGCAGTCAACTACTAGCGGGAGCGGGAGATACGCAGTATTTT
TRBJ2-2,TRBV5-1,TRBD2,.,CASSLRASGSQTNTGELFF,TGCGCCAGCAGCTTGCGGGCTAGCGGGAGTCAGACGAACACCGGGGAGCTGTTTTTT
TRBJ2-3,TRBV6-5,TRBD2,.,CASSFTPGLTSTDTQYF,TGTGCCAGCAGTTTTACTCCGGGACTAACTAGCACAGATACGCAGTATTTT
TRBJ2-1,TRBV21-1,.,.,CASTRGGRASFF,TGTGCCAGCACCAGGGGGGGGAGGGCCTCGTTCTTC
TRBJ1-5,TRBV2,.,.,CASSGGPPSNQPQHF,TGTGCCAGCAGTGGGGGACCTCCAAGTAATCAGCCCCAGCATTTT
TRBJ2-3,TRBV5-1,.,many,CASSPSTKRSDTQYF,TGCGCCAGCAGCCCATCGACTAAAAGGTCAGATACGCAGTATTTT
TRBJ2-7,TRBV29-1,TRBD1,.,CSVDMGQSPDEQYF,TGCAGCGTTGATATGGGACAGAGCCCGGACGAGCAGTACTTC
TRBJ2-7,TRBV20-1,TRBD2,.,CSAKGVVAGLYEQYF,TGCAGTGCTAAAGGGGTAGTAGCGGGACTTTACGAGCAGTACTTC
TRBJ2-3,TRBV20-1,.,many,CSARLVPVTDTQYF,TGCAGTGCTAGATTGGTCCCTGTCACAGATACGCAGTATTTT